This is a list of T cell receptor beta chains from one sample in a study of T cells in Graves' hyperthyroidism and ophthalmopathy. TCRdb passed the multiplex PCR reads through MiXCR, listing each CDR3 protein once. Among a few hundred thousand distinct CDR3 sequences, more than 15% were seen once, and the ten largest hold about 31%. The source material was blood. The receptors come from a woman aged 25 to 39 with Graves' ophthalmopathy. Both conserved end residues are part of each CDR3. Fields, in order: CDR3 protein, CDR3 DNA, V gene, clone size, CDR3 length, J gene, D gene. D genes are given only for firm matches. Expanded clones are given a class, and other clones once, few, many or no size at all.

CDR3: CASGGFLNGYTF
DNA: TGTGCCTCCGGAGGGTTTCTAAATGGCTACACCTTC
V: TRBV28
size: few
length: 12
J: TRBJ1-2
D: -

CDR3: CASSQERSGRNSGANVLTF
DNA: TGCGCCAGCAGCCAAGAAAGGAGCGGGAGGAACTCTGGGGCCAACGTCCTGACTTTC
V: TRBV4-3
size: few
length: 19
J: TRBJ2-6
D: TRBD2

CDR3: CASSKTGYEQYF
DNA: TGTGCCAGCAGTAAAACAGGGTACGAGCAGTACTTC
V: TRBV27
size: many
length: 12
J: TRBJ2-7
D: -

CDR3: CASSEFGTIYEQYF
DNA: TGTGCCAGCAGTGAATTTGGAACAATCTACGAGCAGTACTTC
V: TRBV25-1
size: -
length: 14
J: TRBJ2-7
D: -

CDR3: CASSSPPGARGYTF
DNA: TGTGCCAGCAGCTCCCCCCCTGGGGCCCGTGGCTACACCTTC
V: TRBV11-2
size: many
length: 14
J: TRBJ1-2
D: -

CDR3: CSAPISGLTDTQYF
DNA: TGCAGTGCTCCTATATCCGGCCTCACAGATACGCAGTATTTT
V: TRBV20-1
size: few
length: 14
J: TRBJ2-3
D: -

CDR3: CSATGRGAQYF
DNA: TGCAGTGCAACGGGCCGGGGGGCCCAGTACTTC
V: TRBV20-1
size: many
length: 11
J: TRBJ2-5
D: TRBD2

CDR3: CASSQEVGYEQYF
DNA: TGCGCCAGCAGCCAAGAGGTCGGATACGAGCAGTACTTC
V: TRBV4-1
size: many
length: 13
J: TRBJ2-7
D: -

CDR3: CASSSGVANYGYTF
DNA: TGTGCCAGCAGTTCGGGTGTGGCTAACTATGGCTACACCTTC
V: TRBV6-2/TRBV6-3
size: -
length: 14
J: TRBJ1-2
D: -

CDR3: CASSENSGSENEQFF
DNA: TGTGCCAGCAGCGAAAATAGCGGGAGCGAGAATGAGCAGTTCTTC
V: TRBV2
size: many
length: 15
J: TRBJ2-1
D: TRBD2

CDR3: CASSRRVSGPLPNYTEAFF
DNA: TGCGCCAGCAGCCGCAGGGTTAGTGGCCCACTCCCAAATTACACTGAAGCTTTCTTT
V: TRBV5-1
size: many
length: 19
J: TRBJ1-1
D: -

CDR3: CASSEVPSQPQHF
DNA: TGTGCCAGCAGTGAAGTCCCTAGTCAGCCCCAGCATTTT
V: TRBV6-1
size: few
length: 13
J: TRBJ1-5
D: -

CDR3: CASTLTGVPSYEQYF
DNA: TGTGCCAGCACCCTAACAGGGGTGCCCTCCTACGAGCAGTACTTC
V: TRBV6-2/TRBV6-3
size: many
length: 15
J: TRBJ2-7
D: TRBD1

CDR3: CSSGGQISTDTQYF
DNA: TGCAGCTCAGGGGGACAAATTAGCACAGATACGCAGTATTTT
V: TRBV29-1
size: many
length: 14
J: TRBJ2-3
D: TRBD1

CDR3: CASSLPTINYGYTF
DNA: TGTGCCAGCAGTCTCCCCACTATCAACTATGGCTACACCTTC
V: TRBV28
size: few
length: 14
J: TRBJ1-2
D: -

CDR3: CASSLGTSGRFEQYF
DNA: TGTGCCAGCAGCCTCGGGACTAGCGGGAGGTTCGAGCAGTACTTC
V: TRBV11-2
size: many
length: 15
J: TRBJ2-7
D: TRBD2

CDR3: CAWSYAANYGYTF
DNA: TGTGCCTGGAGCTACGCAGCAAACTATGGCTACACCTTC
V: TRBV30
size: many
length: 13
J: TRBJ1-2
D: -

CDR3: CASSYYAGAGNQPQHF
DNA: TGTGCCAGCAGTTATTATGCGGGGGCTGGCAATCAGCCCCAGCATTTT
V: TRBV12-3/TRBV12-4
size: -
length: 16
J: TRBJ1-5
D: -

CDR3: CASSASGTGNNEQFF
DNA: TGTGCCAGCAGTGCCTCCGGGACAGGGAACAATGAGCAGTTCTTC
V: TRBV2
size: many
length: 15
J: TRBJ2-1
D: TRBD1

CDR3: CASTLGEYNEQFF
DNA: TGTGCCAGCACCTTAGGAGAGTACAATGAGCAGTTCTTC
V: TRBV7-9
size: many
length: 13
J: TRBJ2-1
D: -

CDR3: CASSLAASYSYEQYF
DNA: TGTGCCAGCAGCTTAGCGGCTTCCTACTCCTACGAGCAGTACTTC
V: TRBV7-2
size: many
length: 15
J: TRBJ2-7
D: -

CDR3: CSARGLGNQETQYF
DNA: TGCAGTGCTAGAGGGTTAGGGAACCAAGAGACCCAGTACTTC
V: TRBV20-1
size: many
length: 14
J: TRBJ2-5
D: -

CDR3: CASTDGNEKLFF
DNA: TGTGCCAGTACGGACGGTAATGAAAAACTGTTTTTT
V: TRBV19
size: -
length: 12
J: TRBJ1-4
D: -

CDR3: CASSTQGYEQYF
DNA: TGTGCCAGCAGTACTCAGGGTTACGAGCAGTACTTC
V: TRBV6-1
size: many
length: 12
J: TRBJ2-7
D: -

CDR3: CASSLRPSSYEQYF
DNA: TGTGCCAGCAGCTTGAGGCCCAGCTCCTACGAGCAGTACTTC
V: TRBV5-5
size: many
length: 14
J: TRBJ2-7
D: -

CDR3: CASSASGGQGNTGELFF
DNA: TGTGCCAGCAGCGCTTCTGGGGGACAGGGTAACACCGGGGAGCTGTTTTTT
V: TRBV9
size: -
length: 17
J: TRBJ2-2
D: TRBD1

CDR3: CASSSTVIQETQYF
DNA: TGTGCCAGCAGCTCGACAGTGATCCAAGAGACCCAGTACTTC
V: TRBV4-2
size: -
length: 14
J: TRBJ2-5
D: -

CDR3: CASSLSGGPTNEKLFF
DNA: TGTGCCAGCAGTTTATCCGGGGGGCCCACTAATGAAAAACTGTTTTTT
V: TRBV28
size: few
length: 16
J: TRBJ1-4
D: -

CDR3: CASSLVEGCTGSASGGFGTGELFF
DNA: TGTGCTAGCAGCTTAGTCGAAGGGTGTACCGGGTCGGCTAGCGGCGGGTTTGGGACCGGGGAGCTGTTTTTT
V: TRBV7-7
size: -
length: 24
J: TRBJ2-2
D: TRBD2

CDR3: CATKAGQYNQPQHF
DNA: TGTGCCACCAAAGCAGGACAGTACAATCAGCCCCAGCATTTT
V: TRBV2
size: many
length: 14
J: TRBJ1-5
D: -

CDR3: CASSPQGSSYNEQFF
DNA: TGTGCCAGCAGTCCACAGGGGAGCTCCTACAATGAGCAGTTCTTC
V: TRBV28
size: many
length: 15
J: TRBJ2-1
D: TRBD1